This TCR beta chain derives from a study of cytomegalovirus exposure and HLA in healthy donors. Study at large: The use of the same platform for the 95 to 150 validation repertoires and the approximately 690 first-cohort repertoires was reported by a later analysis. Findings of the study overall: Rare TCR sequences dominated, though some public TCRs recurred in many donors. The listing of some 170 TCR beta chains classed them as cytomegalovirus-associated.

TCRdb's copy holds only in-frame clones and misses some; the assay was immunoSEQ multiplex PCR. The repertoire consists of 250,000 to 350,000 clones, with around 89% occurring once and the leading ten covering approximately 0.88%. Germline values: CDR1 MNHNY, CDR2 SVGAGI (reference sequence). CDR3 length equals 14 residues. V shed 6 bases and J shed 8 bases, with 16 bases lying between them. Note on this clone: Antigen specificity is unknown.

These donors were members of the approximately 120-subject validation cohort, a group separate from the approximately 670-subject first cohort. Sequencing was performed on PBMCs. The sequence was collected from a young woman in good health and CMV-seronegative. The chain recombines TRBV6-6 with TRBJ1-4; no clear D. The chain's CDR3 is CASSSSVGGEKLFF. The CDR3, as DNA: TGTGCCAGCAGCTCCTCCGTCGGCGGGGAAAAACTGTTTTTT.